Below are 18 T cell receptor beta chains sequenced from a single sample in a study of T-cell reconstitution after alpha-beta-depleted transplantation in children. The TCRbeta library incorporated unique molecular identifiers. TCRdb called the PCR reads again in MiXCR, with one record for every CDR3 protein. The sample has 700,000 or so distinct CDR3 sequences, 13% seen once. Sequencing was performed on PBMCs, taken before TCRalphabeta/CD19-depleted stem cell transplant. The receptors derive from a girl aged 2 to 9 with congenital amegakaryocytic thrombocytopenia, due to receive a stem cell transplant.

This clonotype was recorded many times. V is TRBV29-1 and J is TRBJ2-1; 9 nucleotides line up with TRBD2. The J segment lost 3 bases and the V segment lost 8 bases, leaving 5 bases of the junction unmatched. The CDR3 sequence is 13 residues long. The germline V gene has CDR1 SQVTM and CDR2 ANQGSEA. DNA for the CDR3: TGCAGCACTCGACTAGCGGACTACAATGAGCAGTTCTTC. Its translation: CSTRLADYNEQFF.

The V gene is TRBV5-1, the J gene TRBJ2-1; 9 bases map to TRBD1. Germline CDR1 is SGHRS and CDR2 is YFSETQ. The CDR3 sequence is 16 residues long. V was clipped by 4 bases and J by 4 bases; unmatched bases: 9. CDR3 loop: CASSGQGQRGYNEQFF. The CDR3 bases are TGCGCCAGCAGCGGACAGGGGCAGAGGGGGTACAATGAGCAGTTCTTC. Based on the CDR3 plus reference TRBV5-1 and TRBJ2-1, the full variable domain is KAGVTQTPRYLIKTRGQQVTLSCSPISGHRSVSWYQQTPGQGLQFLFEYFSETQRNKGNFPGRFSGRQFSNSRSEMNVSTLELGDSALYLCASSGQGQRGYNEQFFGPGTRLTVL.

In this sample, this clonotype turned up once. This chain uses TRBV11-2 with TRBJ2-3, with no clear D. The CDR3 extends over 16 amino acids. Germline V CDR1 and CDR2: SGHAT, FQNNGV. V lost 0 bases, J lost 1 base, and 11 bases lay in between. The CDR3 nucleotides read TGTGCCAGCAGCTTAGATCACGAAGAGGGCACAGATACGCAGTATTTT. Encoded protein: CASSLDHEEGTDTQYF.

This clonotype was seen a handful of times. V usage is TRBV7-9 and J usage is TRBJ1-1; perhaps TRBD1 as D (6 bases). Germline CDR1 reads SEHNR; CDR2 reads FQNEAQ (reference sequence). This CDR3 has 17 residues. Between the trimmed V and J ends, which lost 4 bases and 1 base, there was a span of 19 bases. The CDR3, as DNA: TGTGCCAGCAGCTCATACCCCCTACAGGGCCCGAACACTGAAGCTTTCTTT. Translation gives CASSSYPLQGPNTEAFF.

This chain connects TRBV29-1 to TRBJ2-3; 9 positions match TRBD2. The CDR3 contains 13 residues. After removal of 8 bases from V and 5 bases from J, the junction contained 8 bases not matched to a gene. Looked up from germline, CDR1 is SQVTM and CDR2 is ANQGSEA. CDR3 DNA: TGCAGCTCCCGCGGGGGGGCGAGAGATACGCAGTATTTT. It specifies CSSRGGARDTQYF.

This clonotype was counted between two and nine times. This sequence joins TRBV5-1 and TRBJ2-7, with D possibly being TRBD1 (6 bases). The V gene lost 0 bases and the J gene lost 0 bases, with 13 bases spanning the gap. Germline V gene lookup returns CDR1 SGHRS and CDR2 YFSETQ. The CDR3 totals 16 residues. The CDR3 protein is CASSLGGSRGSYEQYF. CDR3 bases: TGCGCCAGCAGCTTGGGCGGATCCAGGGGCTCCTACGAGCAGTACTTC.

The sample holds a few counts of this clonotype. This chain uses TRBV4-1 with TRBJ2-7, with D perhaps matching TRBD2 (5 bases). The V and J ends lost 1 base and 0 bases respectively, with 16 bases between them. This CDR3 has 17 residues. In germline, CDR1 is MGHRA, CDR2 YSYEKL. Written as DNA, the CDR3 is TGCGCCAGCAGCCAAGGCGAGAGCGGCTTGAGCTCCTACGAGCAGTACTTC. This gives the protein CASSQGESGLSSYEQYF.

This clonotype has at least ten counts. The chain has TRBV11-2 and TRBJ2-3; D gene uncertain. This CDR3 comprises 15 residues. CDR1 and CDR2 from the germline V gene are SGHAT and FQNNGV. Trimming stripped 1 base from V and 2 bases from J, with 10 bases between. The CDR3 is CASSLAGVNTDTQYF. In DNA form, the CDR3 reads TGTGCCAGCAGCTTAGCCGGAGTGAACACAGATACGCAGTATTTT.

This clonotype was seen ten or more times. The V and J genes are TRBV5-6 and TRBJ2-1; 13 positions match TRBD2. With V trimmed by 1 base and J by 9 bases, 16 bases remained unmatched. The CDR3 runs 19 residues. CDR1 is SGHDT and CDR2 is YYEEEE in the germline V gene. Written as DNA, the CDR3 is TGTGCCAGCAGCTTGACAGGCGTTCGGACTAGCGGGAGTTGGGGTGAGCAGTTCTTC. Its translation: CASSLTGVRTSGSWGEQFF.

This clonotype was seen many times. The chain recombines TRBV9 with TRBJ1-5; possibly TRBD1 for D (5 bases). There are 15 residues in the CDR3. The V gene lost 0 bases and the J gene lost 4 bases, with 11 bases spanning the gap. Germline V CDR1 and CDR2: SGDLS, YYNGEE. The CDR3 DNA is TGTGCCAGCAGCGTAGATCCGGGGGAGAATCAGCCCCAGCATTTT. Encoded protein: CASSVDPGENQPQHF. Filled out from reference TRBV9 and TRBJ1-5, the complete variable domain reads DSGVTQTPKHLITATGQRVTLRCSPRSGDLSVYWYQQSLDQGLQFLIQYYNGEERAKGNILERFSAQQFPDLHSELNLSSLELGDSALYFCASSVDPGENQPQHFGDGTRLSIL.

This clonotype came up a few times. The chain recombines TRBV5-1 with TRBJ1-1; no definite D call. CDR3 length: 14 residues. Germline CDR1 is SGHRS and CDR2 is YFSETQ. Trimming shortened V by 4 bases and J by 3 bases, and 13 bases separated the two germline ends. The CDR3 region is CASSPDLAYTEAFF. The CDR3 region has the DNA TGCGCCAGCAGCCCGGACTTGGCATACACTGAAGCTTTCTTT.

This chain joins TRBV5-1 and TRBJ1-4; D perhaps matches TRBD1 (5 bases). CDR3 size: 15 residues. Germline V lookup: CDR1 SGHRS, CDR2 YFSETQ. The V and J ends lost 4 bases and 5 bases respectively, with 15 bases between them. CDR3 sequence reads: CASSGGVGKNEKLFF. CDR3 DNA sequence: TGCGCCAGCAGCGGGGGGGTTGGAAAAAATGAAAAACTGTTTTTT.

The rearrangement links TRBV5-1 to TRBJ2-3, with TRBD2 matching over 8 bases. The V segment lost 5 bases and the J segment 2 bases; nucleotides outside the gene matches: 10. Germline assignment: CDR1 SGHRS and CDR2 YFSETQ. The CDR3 spans 16 residues. CDR3 residues: CASSSTSVTHTDTQYF. In nucleotides, the CDR3 is TGCGCCAGCAGTTCGACTAGCGTTACTCACACAGATACGCAGTATTTT.

The table lists this clonotype with many counts. The chain couples TRBV29-1 to TRBJ2-7, with 11 bases lining up with TRBD2. The CDR3 contains 16 residues. J gave up 7 bases and V 7 bases, and 18 bases lay outside the gene matches. In germline, CDR1 is SQVTM, CDR2 ANQGSEA. DNA of the CDR3: TGCAGCGCCCGCCGAACTAGCGGGAGTACCTATGAGGAGCAGTACTTC. Its translation: CSARRTSGSTYEEQYF.

This clonotype was counted at least ten times. V gene TRBV5-1 combines with J gene TRBJ2-1, with D unresolved. This CDR3 is 14 amino acids long. The germline gives CDR1 SGHRS, CDR2 YFSETQ. V lost 2 bases and J 6 bases, leaving 12 bases between the germline ends. The CDR3 sequence: CASSFRLGFNEQFF. For the CDR3, the DNA is TGCGCCAGCAGCTTTAGATTAGGCTTCAATGAGCAGTTCTTC.

This clonotype was counted at least ten times. V and J are TRBV12-3 or TRBV12-4 and TRBJ1-5; possible D gene TRBD1, 6 bases. The CDR3 totals 15 residues. V was shortened by 6 bases and J by 7 bases, with 19 bases between the two germline ends. CDR3: CASRPGTQGIQPQHF. In DNA form, the CDR3 reads TGTGCCAGCAGACCCGGGACACAGGGAATCCAGCCCCAGCATTTT.

This clonotype was seen a few times. This chain connects TRBV27 to TRBJ2-1; 13 nucleotides agree with TRBD2. The germline CDR1 and CDR2 sequences are MNHEY and SMNVEV (reference sequence). The CDR3 loop spans 16 amino acids. The V gene end was trimmed by 5 bases and the J gene end by 9 bases; junction bases not matched to a gene: 10. CDR3 residues: CASSPSGLAGEVEQFF. DNA for the CDR3: TGTGCCAGCAGTCCGTCAGGACTAGCGGGAGAAGTTGAGCAGTTCTTC.

This clonotype was found many times. J is TRBJ1-1 and V is TRBV6-1, with D possibly TRBD1 on 5 matching bases. The CDR3 spans 16 residues. Germline V gene sequence: CDR1 MNHNS, CDR2 SASEGT. With 2 bases removed from V and 1 base from J, the gap between germline ends came to 14 bases. The CDR3 DNA follows: TGTGCCAGCAGTGAACAGGGCACATTGCCGAACACTGAAGCTTTCTTT. Translated: CASSEQGTLPNTEAFF.